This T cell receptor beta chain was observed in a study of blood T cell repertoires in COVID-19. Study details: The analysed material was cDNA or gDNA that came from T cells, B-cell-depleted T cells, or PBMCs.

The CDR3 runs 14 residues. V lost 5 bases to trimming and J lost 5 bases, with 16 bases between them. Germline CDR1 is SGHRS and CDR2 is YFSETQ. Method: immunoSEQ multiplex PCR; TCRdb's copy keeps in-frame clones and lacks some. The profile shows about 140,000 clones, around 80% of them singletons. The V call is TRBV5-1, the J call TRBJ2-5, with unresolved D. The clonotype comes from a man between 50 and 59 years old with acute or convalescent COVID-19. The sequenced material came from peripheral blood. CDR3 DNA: TGCGCCAGCAGGTTAGCCGTGTCGGTGGAGACCCAGTACTTC. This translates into CASRLAVSVETQYF. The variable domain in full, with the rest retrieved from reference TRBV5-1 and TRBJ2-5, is KAGVTQTPRYLIKTRGQQVTLSCSPISGHRSVSWYQQTPGQGLQFLFEYFSETQRNKGNFPGRFSGRQFSNSRSEMNVSTLELGDSALYLCASRLAVSVETQYFGPGTRLLVL.